This T cell receptor (beta chain) came from a study of T cell repertoires in cytomegalovirus infection. Germline-derived CDR1 and CDR2 are SEHNR and FQNEAQ (reference sequence). Trimming took off 5 bases at V and 6 bases at J, with 11 bases between the two ends. CDR3 length: 12 residues. Ten or more counts support this clonotype. Its antigen is still unknown. One entry per CDR3 protein results from TCRdb running MiXCR on the reads. The sample lists around 100,000 distinct CDR3 sequences; 35% to 50% were seen once. This chain uses TRBV7-9 with TRBJ2-7; no definite D call. Sequenced here: CD8+ T cells from cultured PBMCs, sampled from culture after CMV antigen stimulation. This receptor was obtained from a human donor in good health (CMV status not recorded). Some clones in this sample may be carry-over from other donors' samples. The CDR3, as DNA: TGTGCCAGCAGCCCCGGATCGGGCGAGCAGTACTTC. Translating gives CASSPGSGEQYF.